The rows below give T cell receptor beta chains drawn from one sample of a study of T cell clonotyping in hematopoietic cell transplantation. TCRdb's table, derived via immunoSEQ multiplex PCR, lists solely in-frame clones and lacks some. Altogether around 11,000 clones are present, 51% being singletons, with the ten largest covering roughly 13%. The specimen comprised peripheral blood mononuclear cells, sampled 100 days after allogeneic stem cell transplant. The receptor source for this set is a female patient in her 50s who had an allogeneic stem cell transplant from an unrelated donor, so the T cells may come from the graft donor. Some clones in this sample may be carry-over from other donors' samples. The CDR3 runs from the conserved cysteine through the conserved F or W. D genes are given only for firm matches. A row's size may be missing; if present it is once, few, many or a size class.

J	V	D	size	DNA	CDR3
TRBJ2-7	TRBV11-1	TRBD1	.	TGTGCCAGCAGCCGACAGGGAAGATCCTACGAGCAGTACTTC	CASSRQGRSYEQYF
TRBJ1-2	TRBV7-8	.	.	TGTGCCAGCAGCTCGTCGACACTGTATGGCTACACCTTC	CASSSSTLYGYTF
TRBJ2-7	TRBV30	.	.	TGTGCCTGGAGTGTACAGCCCGGGGGCGCCTACGAGCAGTACTTC	CAWSVQPGGAYEQYF
TRBJ2-6	TRBV7-2	.	few	TGTGCCAGCAGCTTCAGGGACTCTGGGGCCAACGTCCTGACTTTC	CASSFRDSGANVLTF
TRBJ1-2	TRBV19	.	.	TGTGCCAGTACCCCCATAACGGGCGGGACCAAGAACTATGGCTACACCTTC	CASTPITGGTKNYGYTF
TRBJ2-1	TRBV7-3	TRBD2	few	TGTGCCAGCAGCTTATCGGCCTCACCGGGAGGTGAGCAGTTCTTC	CASSLSASPGGEQFF
TRBJ1-1	TRBV19	.	.	TGTGCCAGTAGTATAGGAGTGGGTACTGAAGCTTTCTTT	CASSIGVGTEAFF
TRBJ1-1	TRBV30	.	.	TGTGCCTGGAGATGGGGGGGGGCCTACACTGAAGCTTTCTTT	CAWRWGGAYTEAFF
TRBJ1-2	TRBV7-2	.	.	TGTGCCAGCAGCTTAGTCTCTGGCTACACCTTC	CASSLVSGYTF
TRBJ2-7	TRBV6-5	.	few	TGTGCCAGCAGTGTCCGAGGGCTTACTAGATACGAGCAGTACTTC	CASSVRGLTRYEQYF
TRBJ1-1	TRBV28	.	few	TGTGCCAGCAGTTTGAGGCAGAACACTGAAGCTTTCTTT	CASSLRQNTEAFF